This T cell receptor beta chain originates from a study of OX40 agonist ivuxolimab in advanced cancers. Study results and caveats: Normalized T-cell clonal expansion was also low in a subset of nonresponders.

Germline assignment: CDR1 LNHDA and CDR2 SQIVND (reference sequence). This CDR3 is 11 amino acids long. The V end was cut by 7 bases, the J end by 3 bases, with 6 bases between. Concerning this clone: Its antigen is as yet unknown.

The assay was immunoSEQ multiplex PCR, and TCRdb's table has in-frame clones only and misses some. The table lists more than 12,000 clones, 80% of them singletons, with 30% to 35% in the top ten. The J gene is TRBJ1-1, the V gene TRBV19; D gene uncertain. The sample here was CD4+ or CD8+ T cells sorted from blood, taken in a trial of the OX40 agonist ivuxolimab. This clonotype originated in an adult with an advanced solid tumor such as melanoma, head and neck, liver or kidney cancer. The CDR3, as DNA: TGTGCCAGTACAGTTTACACTGAAGCTTTCTTT. It encodes CASTVYTEAFF.